A selection of T cell receptor beta chains follows, all from one sample in a study of human T cells and chemical hapten exposure. TCRdb independently ran MiXCR on the RACE reads; one entry per CDR3 protein. The data show approximately 260,000 distinct CDR3 sequences, with 7.5% to 10% seen just once and about 2.1% held by the top ten. The starting material was whole blood, obtained in connection with sensitization to the hapten diphenylcyclopropenone (DPC). The receptors derive from a woman between 40 and 55 years old with alopecia areata. Some clones in this sample may be carry-over from other donors' samples. Each CDR3 is given with its conserved first and last residue. A D gene is named only where the DNA matches it firmly. Clone size is not always given. Where it is, it says once, few, many or a class for expanded clones.

j_call d_call clone_size v_call cdr3_aa cdr3_nt
TRBJ1-1 NA many TRBV29-1 CSVRVIESGAGDTEAFF TGCAGCGTGAGAGTGATTGAGTCAGGCGCAGGGGACACTGAAGCTTTCTTT
TRBJ2-7 TRBD1 NA TRBV19 CASSRRQGTGNYEQYF TGTGCCAGTAGCAGAAGACAGGGGACGGGTAACTACGAGCAGTACTTC
TRBJ2-1 NA NA TRBV18 CASSSYEQFF TGTGCCAGCTCATCCTATGAGCAGTTCTTC
TRBJ1-6 NA few TRBV27 CASKTQAVGRSPLHF TGTGCCAGCAAAACACAGGCGGTGGGCAGGTCACCCCTCCACTTT
TRBJ2-3 NA few TRBV28 CASLDSSTDTQYF TGTGCCAGCCTGGACAGCAGCACAGATACGCAGTATTTT
TRBJ1-4 TRBD1 NA TRBV9 CASSVGTGGRNNEKLFF TGTGCCAGCAGCGTAGGGACAGGGGGCCGGAATAATGAAAAACTGTTTTTT
TRBJ1-5 NA many TRBV7-8 CASSPREGEHQPQHF TGTGCCAGCAGCCCCAGGGAGGGAGAGCATCAGCCCCAGCATTTT
TRBJ2-7 NA many TRBV5-1 CASSYRSTYEQYF TGCGCCAGCAGCTACAGGTCAACCTACGAGCAGTACTTC
TRBJ2-3 TRBD1 NA TRBV7-6 CASSPSHGQGTQYF TGTGCCAGCAGCCCTTCTCATGGACAGGGGACGCAGTATTTT
TRBJ1-1 NA many TRBV20-1 CSARDAGGADTEAFF TGCAGTGCTAGAGATGCGGGGGGCGCGGACACTGAAGCTTTCTTT
TRBJ2-3 TRBD2 many TRBV20-1 CSARRAGVLLNTQYF TGCAGTGCCCGAAGAGCGGGAGTTTTGCTGAATACGCAGTATTTT
TRBJ1-2 NA few TRBV4-3 CASSQESPVPYGYTF TGCGCCAGCAGCCAAGAATCCCCGGTACCTTATGGCTACACCTTC
TRBJ2-1 NA NA TRBV9 CASSVGGGAGLFF NA
TRBJ2-1 NA NA TRBV10-3 CATVMSVVSSYNEQFF TGTGCCACCGTGATGTCAGTCGTGTCCTCCTACAATGAGCAGTTCTTC
TRBJ1-6 TRBD1 few TRBV28 CASSLEGRDRGRADSPLHF TGTGCCAGCAGTCTCGAGGGCCGAGACAGGGGGCGCGCGGATTCACCCCTCCACTTT
TRBJ2-2 NA few TRBV6-5 CASSPGTNTGELFF TGTGCCAGCAGCCCCGGGACCAACACCGGGGAGCTGTTTTTT
TRBJ2-1 NA many TRBV10-3 CAISLNGRVGNNEQFF TGTGCCATCAGTCTAAACGGACGGGTCGGTAACAATGAGCAGTTCTTC
TRBJ2-3 NA NA TRBV5-1 CASSLQAFTDTQYF TGCGCCAGCAGCTTACAGGCCTTCACAGATACGCAGTATTTT
TRBJ1-2 TRBD1 few TRBV7-8 CASSLARETGTGYTF TGTGCCAGCAGCTTAGCAAGGGAGACAGGGACCGGCTACACCTTC
TRBJ2-7 TRBD2 few TRBV28 CASSSSGRRDEQYF TGTGCCAGCAGCTCTAGCGGGAGGCGCGACGAGCAGTACTTC
TRBJ2-7 NA NA TRBV6-1 CASSEVGLGGIDHEQYF TGTGCCAGCAGTGAAGTGGGGCTAGGAGGGATCGATCACGAGCAGTACTTC
TRBJ2-1 NA few TRBV5-4 CASSLGRGGANEQFF TGTGCCAGCAGCTTGGGGAGGGGAGGAGCGAATGAGCAGTTCTTC